This T cell receptor (beta chain) was sequenced in a study of shared clonotypes between healthy human individuals. The CD4+ fraction was divided into a CD45RA+ naive subset and a CD45RA-negative memory subset. The ends lost 2 bases at V and 4 bases at J; junction bases unmatched: 5. Germline V gives CDR1 ENHRY, CDR2 SYGVKD. The CDR3 is 15 residues long. Profiling relied on immunoSEQ multiplex PCR, and the TCRdb table lists in-frame clones only, not all of them. The profile shows roughly 2 million clones, approximately 96% of them singletons. Specimen: naive CD4+ T cells sorted from blood. The subset: CD45RA+ positively selected. This sequence was found in a man aged 18-30 years in good health. The rearrangement uses TRBV10-3 and TRBJ1-3; 7 bases align to TRBD1. The CDR3 DNA is TGTGCCATCAGTGAGGGACAGGTCGCAGGAAACACCATATATTTT. Amino acids: CAISEGQVAGNTIYF.